The 20 T cell receptor beta chains in this list originate from one sample, sequenced in a study of OX40 agonist ivuxolimab in advanced cancers. This table comes from immunoSEQ multiplex PCR, and its TCRdb copy is limited to in-frame clones, with some not included. The sample lists tens of thousands of clones, approximately 83% occurring once. The sample here was CD4+ or CD8+ T cells sorted from blood, taken in a trial of the OX40 agonist ivuxolimab. Receptors originate from an adult with an advanced solid tumor such as melanoma, head and neck, liver or kidney cancer.

J is TRBJ1-2 and V is TRBV5-8; possibly TRBD1 for D (5 bases). This CDR3 region has 18 residues. V lost 7 bases to trimming and J lost 0 bases, with 25 bases between them. Per germline, CDR1 SGHTS and CDR2 YDEGEE. In nucleotides, the CDR3 is TGTGCCAGCTACCGAAGTTTTTTCAGGGCAAACCCTAACTATGGCTACACCTTC. Its translation is CASYRSFFRANPNYGYTF.

V is TRBV28 and J is TRBJ1-1; D is unclear. The CDR3 contains 14 residues. The V and J ends lost 7 bases and 1 base respectively, with 13 bases between them. From germline, CDR1 is MDHEN and CDR2 SYDVKM. The CDR3 reads CASIPPYRNTEAFF. As DNA, the CDR3 is TGTGCCAGCATACCACCTTACAGGAACACTGAAGCTTTCTTT.

The V gene is TRBV9, the J gene TRBJ1-1, with a tentative D call TRBD1 (5 bases). This CDR3 spans 14 amino acids. Germline lookup yields CDR1 SGDLS and CDR2 YYNGEE. The V end was cut by 3 bases, the J end by 3 bases, with 12 bases between. The CDR3 region has the DNA TGTGCCAGCAGCGCGGGGGACGGCGACACTGAAGCTTTCTTT. It is translated as CASSAGDGDTEAFF.

This chain links TRBV27 with TRBJ2-3; TRBD2 might be the D (5 bases). The V gene lost 3 bases and the J gene lost 5 bases, with 15 bases spanning the gap. The germline gives CDR1 MNHEY, CDR2 SMNVEV (reference sequence). This CDR3 comprises 15 residues. CDR3 bases: TGTGCCAGCAGTTTTCAGGTCACCCGGGGAGATACGCAGTATTTT. This translates into CASSFQVTRGDTQYF.

The gene calls are TRBV5-4 and TRBJ2-7, with D perhaps matching TRBD1 (5 bases). Between the trimmed V and J ends, which lost 2 bases and 5 bases, there was a span of 11 bases. Germline CDR1 SGHNT, CDR2 YYREEE (reference sequence). This CDR3 is 13 amino acids long. This CDR3 reads CASSFLSRDEQYF. DNA of the CDR3: TGTGCCAGCAGCTTCCTCTCCAGGGACGAGCAGTACTTC.

The rearrangement uses TRBV7-2 and TRBJ1-2; a possible D gene is TRBD1 (5 bases). The V end lost 5 bases, the J end lost 8 bases, and 15 bases lay between the germline ends. The CDR3 is made up of 13 amino acids. Germline V gene data show CDR1 as SGHTA and CDR2 as FQGNSA. The CDR3 sequence is CASSRDADSGYTF. The CDR3 coding sequence is TGTGCCAGCAGCCGGGACGCCGACTCCGGCTACACCTTC.

This sequence joins TRBV19 and TRBJ2-3; 7 bases fit TRBD2. The V gene end was trimmed by 3 bases and the J gene end by 0 bases; junction bases not matched to a gene: 18. The V gene's germline CDR1 is LNHDA and CDR2 SQIVND (reference sequence). This CDR3 contains 20 residues. CDR3 amino acids: CASSMISGIVSGVSTDTQYF. CDR3 DNA: TGTGCCAGTAGTATGATTAGTGGGATTGTGAGCGGGGTTAGCACAGATACGCAGTATTTT.

Turning to this clone: Other DNA sequences in the same sample also yield this CDR3. This chain joins TRBV7-9 and TRBJ2-7, with 8 bases identical to TRBD2. This CDR3 comprises 13 residues. After removal of 5 bases from V and 2 bases from J, the junction contained 2 bases not matched to a gene. Looked up from germline, CDR1 is SEHNR and CDR2 is FQNEAQ (reference sequence). This CDR3 reads CASSPGGAYEQYF. As DNA, the CDR3 is TGTGCCAGCAGCCCGGGGGGGGCCTACGAGCAGTACTTC. Full variable domain (remainder filled in from reference TRBV7-9 and TRBJ2-7): DTGVSQNPRHKITKRGQNVTFRCDPISEHNRLYWYRQTLGQGPEFLTYFQNEAQLEKSRLLSDRFSAERPKGSFSTLEIQRTEQGDSAMYLCASSPGGAYEQYFGPGTRLTVT.

This rearrangement joins TRBV5-1 to TRBJ1-1; tentatively, D is TRBD1 (5 bases). CDR3 length equals 14 residues. The ends were cut back, 1 base at V and 5 bases at J, with 12 bases in the middle. In germline, CDR1 is SGHRS, CDR2 YFSETQ. CDR3 amino acids: CASSLITGSTEAFF. CDR3 DNA sequence: TGCGCCAGCAGCTTGATTACAGGAAGTACTGAAGCTTTCTTT.

The J gene is TRBJ1-2, the V gene TRBV4-1; D uncertain. The V gene's germline CDR1 is MGHRA and CDR2 YSYEKL. This CDR3 has 13 residues. V gave up 9 bases and J gave up 1 base, with 12 bases separating them. The CDR3 DNA is TGCGCCAGTTCGGAAGAGGGTAACTATGGCTACACCTTC. Protein: CASSEEGNYGYTF.

The chain employs TRBV21-1 and TRBJ1-6; the table gives TRBD1 as D, unverified against the DNA. TRBV21-1 is a pseudogene locus. This CDR3 is built from 19 residues. The CDR3 nucleotides read TGTGCCAGCAGCAAGAAAGAGGACAGGGCCCGCTCCTATAATTCACCCCTCCACTTT. Translated: CASSKKEDRARSYNSPLHF.

The chain recombines TRBV19 with TRBJ2-5; maybe TRBD1 (5 bases). Germline V gene data show CDR1 as LNHDA and CDR2 as SQIVND (reference sequence). Trimming shortened V by 3 bases and J by 4 bases, and 18 bases separated the two germline ends. The CDR3 is 16 residues long. The CDR3 loop reads CASSILGAGSSETQYF. Here the CDR3 DNA reads TGTGCCAGTAGTATTCTTGGGGCAGGCTCCTCAGAGACCCAGTACTTC. Filled out from reference TRBV19 and TRBJ2-5, the complete variable domain reads DGGITQSPKYLFRKEGQNVTLSCEQNLNHDAMYWYRQDPGQGLRLIYYSQIVNDFQKGDIAEGYSVSREKKESFPLTVTSAQKNPTAFYLCASSILGAGSSETQYFGPGTRLLVL.

This chain uses TRBV2 with TRBJ1-1; D is unresolved. Trimming removed 7 bases at V and 0 bases at J, with 18 bases between. This CDR3 spans 16 amino acids. Germline V CDR1 and CDR2: SNHLY, FYNNEI. CDR3 loop: CASNRAVDPMNTEAFF. Written as DNA, the CDR3 is TGTGCCAGCAATCGGGCAGTCGACCCCATGAACACTGAAGCTTTCTTT.

In this sample, this clone turned up a few times. V gene TRBV28 combines with J gene TRBJ1-5; tentatively, D is TRBD1 (6 bases). Germline V gene sequence: CDR1 MDHEN, CDR2 SYDVKM. The CDR3 totals 15 residues. The V and J ends lost 3 bases and 6 bases respectively, with 15 bases between them. CDR3 in amino acids: CASSFQGRVSQPQHF. The CDR3 nucleotides are TGTGCCAGCAGTTTCCAGGGGAGGGTAAGTCAGCCCCAGCATTTT.

This chain links TRBV19 with TRBJ1-3; D gene ambiguous. CDR3 size: 17 residues. The V end lost 8 bases, the J end lost 0 bases, and 20 bases lay between the germline ends. Germline V gene data show CDR1 as LNHDA and CDR2 as SQIVND (reference sequence). In nucleotides, the CDR3 is TGTGCCAGTTCCCCTATAGCTTCCGGGGTCTCTGGAAACACCATATATTTT. Translation: CASSPIASGVSGNTIYF.

The gene calls are TRBV2 and TRBJ1-1; 10 positions agree with TRBD1. Looked up from germline, CDR1 is SNHLY and CDR2 is FYNNEI. CDR3 length: 18 amino acids. Trimming removed 4 bases from V and 4 bases from J; junction bases left unmatched: 15. The CDR3 nucleotides are TGTGCCAGCAGTGGGATGACAGGGGGCGTTTCGGCGGGCACTGAAGCTTTCTTT. Amino acid sequence: CASSGMTGGVSAGTEAFF.

The chain couples TRBV11-2 to TRBJ1-1; no definite D call. CDR3 length: 13 amino acids. Trimming removed 5 bases at V and 1 base at J, with 8 bases between. Germline assignment: CDR1 SGHAT and CDR2 FQNNGV. The CDR3 spells CASSQQRNTEAFF. The CDR3 DNA is TGTGCCAGCAGCCAACAAAGGAACACTGAAGCTTTCTTT.

The genes are TRBV5-1 and TRBJ1-3; D unresolved. V gave up 0 bases and J gave up 4 bases, with 11 bases separating them. Germline CDR1 is SGHRS and CDR2 is YFSETQ. This CDR3 region has 15 residues. The CDR3 here is CASSLGVDSGNTIYF. The CDR3 DNA reads as TGCGCCAGCAGCTTGGGCGTGGATTCCGGAAACACCATATATTTT. The full variable domain, its missing parts supplied by reference TRBV5-1 and TRBJ1-3, is KAGVTQTPRYLIKTRGQQVTLSCSPISGHRSVSWYQQTPGQGLQFLFEYFSETQRNKGNFPGRFSGRQFSNSRSEMNVSTLELGDSALYLCASSLGVDSGNTIYFGEGSWLTVV.

This clone has just one count. The rearrangement links TRBV7-2 to TRBJ2-7, with D perhaps matching TRBD1 (5 bases). V lost 0 bases to trimming and J lost 3 bases, with 12 bases between them. The CDR3 length is 15 residues. CDR1 and CDR2 from the germline V gene are SGHTA and FQGNSA. CDR3 region: CASSLAGSQGYEQYF. For the CDR3, the DNA is TGTGCCAGCAGCTTAGCGGGCTCCCAGGGCTACGAGCAGTACTTC.

This chain uses TRBV9 with TRBJ2-1; 7 bases match TRBD1. V shed 2 bases, J shed 0 bases, and the junction held 5 bases outside the gene matches. This CDR3 contains 16 residues. Germline CDR1 is SGDLS and CDR2 is YYNGEE. CDR3 in amino acids: CASSVAGDSSYNEQFF. CDR3 nucleotides: TGTGCCAGCAGCGTCGCAGGGGACAGCTCCTACAATGAGCAGTTCTTC.